A single sample is the source of the 8 T cell receptor beta chains below, sequenced in a study of metastatic and nonmetastatic thyroid tumors. All patients were treatment-naive before thyroid surgery. TCRdb re-called the PCR reads via MiXCR. The table shows about 16,000 clones, with approximately 31% occurring only once. The sample taken for sequencing was tumor tissue. These TCRs come from a male donor with papillary thyroid cancer or a benign thyroid nodule (not recorded which). Some clones in this sample may be carry-over from other donors' samples.

The chain carries TRBV7-3 and TRBJ2-7, with D unclear. The germline V gene encodes CDR1 SGHTA and CDR2 FQGTGA. Trimming cost V 1 base and J 3 bases, with 4 bases left between them. This CDR3 has 12 amino acids. DNA of the CDR3: TGTGCCAGCAGCTTAAACAACTACGAGCAGTACTTC. Translation: CASSLNNYEQYF.

In nucleotides, the CDR3 is TGTGCCAGCAGTCTCCGGGACGTTGACAGTTCACCCCTCCACTTT. This codes for CASSLRDVDSSPLHF. The V gene is TRBV27, the J gene TRBJ1-6; possible D gene TRBD1, 5 bases. The length of the CDR3 is 15 residues. V was cut by 5 bases and J by 9 bases, with 17 bases left in between. From germline, CDR1 is MNHEY and CDR2 SMNVEV (reference sequence).

Ten or more counts support this clone. The rearrangement joins TRBV2 to TRBJ2-5; the D is unclear. Germline lookup yields CDR1 SNHLY and CDR2 FYNNEI. CDR3 size: 12 residues. V lost 0 bases to trimming and J lost 13 bases, with 12 bases between them. CDR3 amino acids: CASSEALGPMYF. CDR3 DNA sequence: TGTGCCAGCAGTGAAGCGCTCGGGCCGATGTACTTC.

A few counts support this clone. This chain uses TRBV6-2 or TRBV6-3 with TRBJ1-5, with D possibly TRBD1 on 5 matching bases. This CDR3 comprises 13 residues. Germline values: CDR1 MNHEY, CDR2 SVGEGT. Trimming removed 7 bases at V and 4 bases at J, with 11 bases between. The CDR3 sequence is CASTLGGNQPQHF. CDR3 DNA: TGTGCCAGCACGTTGGGGGGGAATCAGCCCCAGCATTTT.

A few counts support this clone. The V and J genes are TRBV6-1 and TRBJ1-1; weak D call: TRBD1 (6 bases). Trimming removed 4 bases from V and 6 bases from J, with 12 bases in between. This CDR3 comprises 13 residues. Germline CDR1 is MNHNS and CDR2 is SASEGT. The CDR3 DNA reads as TGTGCCAGCAGTGTAAACTCAGGGGCTGAAGCTTTCTTT. This translates into CASSVNSGAEAFF.

This clone was seen many times. This chain joins TRBV2 and TRBJ1-3; 10 nucleotides match TRBD1. J gave up 4 bases and V 3 bases, and 6 bases lay outside the gene matches. This CDR3 contains 16 residues. Germline V gives CDR1 SNHLY, CDR2 FYNNEI. The CDR3, as DNA: TGTGCCAGCAGTGATGGGGACAGGGGCGCGGGAAACACCATATATTTT. Residues: CASSDGDRGAGNTIYF. The whole variable domain, filled in from reference TRBV2 and TRBJ1-3, reads EPEVTQTPSHQVTQMGQEVILRCVPISNHLYFYWYRQILGQKVEFLVSFYNNEISEKSEIFDDQFSVERPDGSNFTLKIRSTKLEDSAMYFCASSDGDRGAGNTIYFGEGSWLTVV.

About this clone itself: Sequence at one end of the junction differs from germline and may be a read error. V usage is TRBV11-2 and J usage is TRBJ1-2; weak D call: TRBD1 (6 bases). CDR1 SGHAT and CDR2 FQNNGV come from the germline V gene. CDR3 length equals 14 residues. CDR3 sequence: CASSLLDRDYGYTF. CDR3 DNA: TGTGCCAGCAGCTTATTGGACAGAGACTACGGCTACACCTTC.

In this sample, this clone turned up many times. This rearrangement joins TRBV18 to TRBJ2-6; D gene ambiguous. The ends were cut back, 2 bases at V and 0 bases at J, with 2 bases in the middle. CDR3 length: 14 amino acids. Germline V gives CDR1 KGHSH, CDR2 LQKENI. In nucleotides, the CDR3 is TGTGCCAGCTCACCAACCTCTGGGGCCAACGTCCTGACTTTC. Its protein product is CASSPTSGANVLTF.